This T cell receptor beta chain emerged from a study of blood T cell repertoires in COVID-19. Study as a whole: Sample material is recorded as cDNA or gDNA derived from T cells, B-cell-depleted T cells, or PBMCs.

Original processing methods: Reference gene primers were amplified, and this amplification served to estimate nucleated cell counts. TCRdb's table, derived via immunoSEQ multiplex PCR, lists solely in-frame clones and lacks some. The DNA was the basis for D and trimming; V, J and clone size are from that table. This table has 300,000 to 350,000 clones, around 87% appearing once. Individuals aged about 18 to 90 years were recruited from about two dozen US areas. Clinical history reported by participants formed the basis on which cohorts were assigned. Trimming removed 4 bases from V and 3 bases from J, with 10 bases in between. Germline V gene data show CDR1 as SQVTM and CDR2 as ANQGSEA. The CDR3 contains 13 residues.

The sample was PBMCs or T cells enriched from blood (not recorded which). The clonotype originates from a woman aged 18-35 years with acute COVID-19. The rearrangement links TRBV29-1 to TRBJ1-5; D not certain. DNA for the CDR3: TGCAGCGTTGCTAGCACCTTCAATCAGCCCCAGCATTTT. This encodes CSVASTFNQPQHF.